These T cell receptor beta chains were read from a single sample in a study of cytomegalovirus exposure and HLA in healthy donors. The data were produced by immunoSEQ multiplex PCR, yet TCRdb's version contains in-frame clones alone and is incomplete. Its clone listing holds 70,000 or so clones. The sequenced sample was PBMCs. The receptors were gathered from a man between 40 and 49 years old in good health and CMV-seronegative. Each CDR3 is given with its conserved first and last residue. A D gene is named only where the DNA matches it firmly.

d_call	v_call	j_call	cdr3_aa	cdr3_nt
NA	TRBV18	TRBJ2-7	CASSITSSYEQYF	TGTGCCAGCTCAATCACTAGCTCCTACGAGCAGTACTTC
TRBD1	TRBV5-1	TRBJ2-7	CASSFGTGPLMYEQYF	TGCGCCAGCAGCTTTGGGACAGGCCCGTTGATGTACGAGCAGTACTTC
NA	TRBV19	TRBJ2-2	CASSISRELFF	TGTGCCAGTAGTATATCCAGGGAGCTGTTTTTT
NA	TRBV6-1	TRBJ1-5	CASRSSNQPQHF	TGTGCCAGCAGGAGTAGCAATCAGCCCCAGCATTTT
NA	TRBV30	TRBJ2-7	CAWNPGGLTYEQYF	TGTGCCTGGAATCCCGGGGGGCTCACCTACGAGCAGTACTTC
TRBD1	TRBV29-1	TRBJ1-4	CSARQGVDEKLFF	TGCAGCGCTAGACAGGGGGTGGATGAAAAACTGTTTTTT
TRBD1	TRBV15	TRBJ1-6	CATSRDRTGSSPLHF	TGCGCCACCAGCAGAGATCGGACAGGGAGTTCACCCCTCCACTTT
NA	TRBV5-6	TRBJ1-4	CASSTGRRGRNEKLFF	TGTGCCAGCAGCACAGGCCGCCGCGGAAGGAATGAAAAACTGTTTTTT
NA	TRBV18	TRBJ2-5	CASSPKMGLYQETQYF	TGTGCCAGCTCACCTAAGATGGGACTCTATCAAGAGACCCAGTACTTC
TRBD1	TRBV5-1	TRBJ1-2	CASSSDRGQSGYTF	TGCGCCAGCAGCAGCGACAGGGGGCAGAGTGGCTACACCTTC
NA	TRBV2	TRBJ1-6	CASRDSERNNSPLHF	TGTGCCAGCAGGGATTCAGAGCGAAATAATTCACCCCTCCACTTT
NA	TRBV28	TRBJ1-1	CASSFLGGREAFF	TGTGCCAGCAGTTTTCTCGGGGGGCGCGAAGCTTTCTTT
NA	TRBV19	TRBJ2-4	CASTSRGLGGAKNIQYF	TGTGCCAGTACCTCCCGGGGGTTAGGGGGGGCTAAAAACATTCAGTACTTC
TRBD1	TRBV18	TRBJ1-6	CASSSTGGIGRSYNSPLHF	TGTGCCAGCTCATCGACAGGGGGCATTGGTCGCTCCTATAATTCACCCCTCCACTTT
NA	TRBV6-5	TRBJ1-6	CASSYVGGSVALHF	TGTGCCAGCAGTTACGTTGGGGGGTCGGTGGCCCTCCACTTT
TRBD1	TRBV6-6	TRBJ1-2	CASSPTGDNYGYTF	TGTGCCAGCAGTCCGACAGGGGACAACTATGGCTACACCTTC
NA	TRBV20-1	TRBJ1-4	CSAREQETIFF	TGCAGTGCTAGAGAACAGGAAACTATTTTTTTT